This T cell receptor (beta chain) is drawn from a study of cytomegalovirus exposure and HLA in healthy donors. As for the study in general: The same platform was used for the approximately 110 validation repertoires and the roughly 720 first-cohort repertoires, a later analysis reported. Study-wide findings and caveats: Accounts indicate the classifier identified cytomegalovirus status with strong specificity and sensitivity. The study put about 180 TCR beta chains on its list as cytomegalovirus-associated. Most TCR sequences proved rare, with some public TCRs found in many donors.

A note on this clone: The antigen is unknown.

Deletions cut 0 bases from V and 3 bases from J, with 8 bases between. CDR1 MNHEY and CDR2 SVGAGI come from the germline V gene. The CDR3 has 14 residues. Sequencing used immunoSEQ multiplex PCR; TCRdb keeps in-frame clones, though not all of them. The table records roughly 43,000 clones, roughly 92% of them present only once. The sequenced sample consisted of PBMCs. This TCR was sampled from a man younger than 35 in good health and CMV-seronegative. V gene TRBV6-5 combines with J gene TRBJ1-2; D not resolved. The CDR3 nucleotides are TGTGCCAGCAGTTACTCGTCAGACTACTATGGCTACACCTTC. This translates into CASSYSSDYYGYTF.